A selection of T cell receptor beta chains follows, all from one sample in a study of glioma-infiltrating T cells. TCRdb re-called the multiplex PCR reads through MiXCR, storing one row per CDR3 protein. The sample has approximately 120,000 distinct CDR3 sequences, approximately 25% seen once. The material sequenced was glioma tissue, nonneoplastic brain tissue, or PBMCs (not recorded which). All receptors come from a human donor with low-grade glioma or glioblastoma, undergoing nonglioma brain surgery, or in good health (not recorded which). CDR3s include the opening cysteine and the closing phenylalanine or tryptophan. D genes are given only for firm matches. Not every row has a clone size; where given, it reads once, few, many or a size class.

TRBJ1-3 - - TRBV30 CAWSVRVDTIYF TGTGCCTGGAGTGTACGAGTTGACACCATATATTTT
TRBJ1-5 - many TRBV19 CASSIGQSRNQPQHF TGTGCCAGTAGTATTGGACAGTCCCGCAATCAGCCCCAGCATTTT
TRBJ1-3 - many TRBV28 CASSLASGSGNTIYF TGTGCCAGCAGTTTGGCCAGCGGCTCTGGAAACACCATATATTTT
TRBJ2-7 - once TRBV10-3 CAISREYEQHF TGTGCCATCAGTCGGGAGTACGAGCAGCACTTC
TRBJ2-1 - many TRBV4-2 CASSQPFGTPSYNEQFF TGTGCCAGCAGCCAACCCTTCGGGACTCCCTCCTACAATGAGCAGTTCTTC
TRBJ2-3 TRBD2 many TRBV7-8 CASSIGLAGGLTDTQYF TGTGCCAGCAGCATCGGACTAGCGGGAGGCCTCACAGATACGCAGTATTTT
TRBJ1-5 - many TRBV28 CASSTPTGNNQPQHF TGTGCCAGCAGTACCCCGACAGGCAACAATCAGCCCCAGCATTTT
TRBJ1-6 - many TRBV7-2 CASSLVTENSPLHF TGTGCCAGCAGCTTAGTCACAGAGAATTCACCCCTCCACTTT
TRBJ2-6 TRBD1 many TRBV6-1 CASSRQGYANVLTF TGTGCCAGCAGCAGACAGGGTTACGCCAACGTCCTGACTTTC
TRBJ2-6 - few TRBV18 CASSPGSGAGANVLTF TGTGCCAGCTCACCAGGCTCGGGGGCTGGGGCCAACGTCCTGACTTTC
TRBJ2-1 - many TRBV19 CASSRLYLENEQFF TGTGCCAGTAGTAGACTCTACCTGGAGAATGAGCAGTTCTTC